The present entry profiles one T cell receptor beta chain with its context. The data originate from a study of blood T cell repertoires in COVID-19. The overall study: Sample material is recorded as cDNA or gDNA derived from T cells, B-cell-depleted T cells, or PBMCs.

Germline CDR1 and CDR2: LNHDA and SQIVND (reference sequence). The CDR3 spans 13 residues. V was pared by 9 bases and J by 4 bases, with 14 bases between. Authors' data handling: How many nucleated cells were present was estimated from reference gene primer amplification. Using immunoSEQ multiplex PCR, the repertoire was profiled, and TCRdb retains in-frame clones only, with some absent. D and trimming come from the DNA, and the V and J calls and clone size come from that table. The repertoire holds a few hundred thousand clones, approximately 84% seen once, with around a sixth in the top ten. Patients in Seattle were enrolled during active infection, then followed longitudinally.

V is TRBV19 and J is TRBJ2-3, with D perhaps TRBD1 (6 bases). The sequence came from a person aged 70 to 85 with COVID-19, enrolled during active disease. The source material was peripheral blood. CDR3 coding DNA: TGTGCCAGCATAGGACAGAATTCAGATACGCAGTATTTT. Its translation: CASIGQNSDTQYF.